This entry is about one T cell receptor beta chain. The antigen is undetermined. Trimming removed 0 bases from V and 4 bases from J; junction bases left unmatched: 2. The CDR3 sequence is 15 residues long. Germline values: CDR1 LNHNV, CDR2 YYDKDF (reference sequence). The study sequenced TCR beta in blood CD8+ and CD4+ T cells. Each multiple sclerosis control was a treatment-naive patient with relapsing-remitting disease that was either stable or active. RNA totalling roughly 0.45 to 1 ug underwent reverse transcription with random hexamers. The method of amplification for TCR beta CDR3 was immunoSEQ multiplex PCR, covering 54 Vbeta and 13 Jbeta. MiXCR was run by TCRdb on the immunoSEQ multiplex PCR reads, yielding one entry per CDR3 protein. The sample has about 210,000 distinct CDR3 sequences, 95% seen once. This entry belongs to a study of CD8 T cells in Susac syndrome. General study findings and limits: The study recognized that the number of individuals in its TCR sequencing and HLA analysis was relatively small.

The gene calls are TRBV15 and TRBJ2-1, with TRBD2 matching over 8 bases. Specimen: CD4+ T cells from PBMCs. This TCR was recovered from a human donor with multiple sclerosis. CDR3 residues: CATSRESGSYNEQFF. The DNA for the CDR3 is TGTGCCACCAGCAGAGAGAGCGGGAGTTACAATGAGCAGTTCTTC.